This TCR beta chain was sequenced for a study of T-cell reconstitution after alpha-beta-depleted transplantation in children. Whole-study results and caveats: Reportedly, alpha-beta T cells present about two months post-transplant originated from several hundred expanded clones of graft origin. Surviving recipient T cells and thymic progenitors produced the high day-60 TCRbeta diversity seen in some patients. Most T-cell counts and diversity one year after the transplant came from T cells that were newly produced.

TCRbeta library preparation incorporated unique molecular identifiers. TCRdb re-called the PCR reads through MiXCR, storing one row per CDR3 protein. The data hold a few hundred thousand distinct CDR3 sequences, with under 15% observed a single time. The CDR3 loop spans 14 amino acids. A note on this clonotype: Its antigen is unidentified.

The chain has TRBV12-1 and TRBJ2-4; the D call of TRBD1 is as the table states it, not checked on the DNA. TRBV12-1 is a recognized pseudogene. This specimen consisted of PBMCs, mostly from graft donor cells, obtained 360 days after TCRalphabeta/CD19-depleted stem cell transplant. This TCR was sampled from a male patient younger than 18 who had a stem cell transplant for acute myeloid leukemia, so the T cells may come from the graft donor. The CDR3 here is CASSFTSGRHIQYF. CDR3 in DNA: TGTGCCAGCAGCTTTACTTCTGGGCGGCACATTCAGTACTTC.